These T cell receptor beta chains were read from a single sample in a study of blood T cell repertoires in COVID-19. Produced via immunoSEQ multiplex PCR; TCRdb's table is partial and in-frame only. The repertoire includes roughly 570,000 clones, 85% to 90% of them detected once, and less than 9.5% sits in the top ten. The specimen was peripheral blood. The receptors stem from a woman in her forties or fifties with COVID-19, enrolled during active disease. The CDR3 runs from the conserved cysteine through the conserved F or W. The order of the fields is clone size, V gene, D gene, J gene, CDR3 DNA, CDR3 protein. A D gene is named only where the DNA matches it firmly. For some rows the clone size is stated as once, few or many, or as a class when expanded; others skip it.

-,TRBV4-2,TRBD2,TRBJ2-5,TGTGCCAGCAGCCCTGGACTAGCGGGGGCATCAAGACTCCAGTACTTC,CASSPGLAGASRLQYF
-,TRBV2,TRBD1,TRBJ2-7,TGTGCCAGCAGCCGGGACAGGGTCGGCGAGCAGTACTTC,CASSRDRVGEQYF
-,TRBV18,TRBD1,TRBJ1-1,TGTGCCAGCTCACCACCAGTTTTTCTCGGGGGACAGGGGGCTTATGAAGCTTTCTTT,CASSPPVFLGGQGAYEAFF
-,TRBV28,TRBD1,TRBJ1-2,TGTGCCAGCAGTACCCGGGACAGGGTTTATGGCGGCTACACCTTC,CASSTRDRVYGGYTF
-,TRBV28,TRBD1,TRBJ2-7,TGTGCCAGCAGTTTATCGGTCGGTCCGGGACAGGGGGCTTCCTACGAGCAGTACTTC,CASSLSVGPGQGASYEQYF
-,TRBV28,-,TRBJ2-3,TGTGCCAGCAGTTTACGACGACTAAGCACAGATACGCAGTATTTT,CASSLRRLSTDTQYF
-,TRBV11-2,TRBD2,TRBJ2-1,TGTGCCAGCAGCCTTCAGCGGGGGGACAATGAGCAGTTCTTC,CASSLQRGDNEQFF
-,TRBV7-3,TRBD1,TRBJ1-2,TGTGCCAGCAGCCTACAGGGGAACTATGGCTACACCTTC,CASSLQGNYGYTF
few,TRBV19,-,TRBJ1-5,TGTGCCAGTAGTGTTCAGAGACTAGATAATCAGCCCCAGCATTTT,CASSVQRLDNQPQHF
-,TRBV5-1,TRBD1,TRBJ1-2,TGCGCCAGCAGCGCGGGACAGGGTACCCTCTATGGCTACACCTTC,CASSAGQGTLYGYTF
-,TRBV25-1,-,TRBJ2-7,TGTGCCAGGGCCCAGGGCAGGCGCAAATACGAGCAGTACTTC,CARAQGRRKYEQYF
once,TRBV5-6,-,TRBJ1-6,TGTGCCAGCAGCCTGAAAAATTTTGGGGCTAGTCACCTTTCCCTCCACTTT,CASSLKNFGASHLSLHF
-,TRBV14,TRBD1,TRBJ1-1,TGTGCCAGCAGCCTAGCAGGGGGGAGCACTGAAGCTTTCTTT,CASSLAGGSTEAFF
-,TRBV5-1,TRBD2,TRBJ2-3,TGCGCCAGCAGCCTAGGAGCGGGGGCCATTTCCACAGATACGCAGTATTTT,CASSLGAGAISTDTQYF
-,TRBV30,TRBD1,TRBJ1-4,TGTGCCTGGAGAGCATGGGACAGGGGGGGTGAAAAACTGTTTTTT,CAWRAWDRGGEKLFF
-,TRBV5-1,TRBD2,TRBJ2-5,TGCGCCAGCAGCTTGGCAGCTGGGCGGGGGGGAGAGACCCAGTACTTC,CASSLAAGRGGETQYF
few,TRBV27,-,TRBJ1-5,TGTGCCAGCAGTTTACGGACACCCTATAGGGAGCCCCAGCATTTT,CASSLRTPYREPQHF
-,TRBV5-6,TRBD1,TRBJ2-2,TGTGCCAGCAGCTGGGGACAGATTGTCAACACCGGGGAGCTGTTTTTT,CASSWGQIVNTGELFF
-,TRBV7-8,TRBD1,TRBJ1-2,TGTGCCAGCAGCGGGCGTCCCGGGACAGGGGCGGGTGGCTACACCTTC,CASSGRPGTGAGGYTF
-,TRBV5-4,-,TRBJ2-3,TGTGCCAGCAGCTTGGATCTGAGGCCAGATACGCAGTATTTT,CASSLDLRPDTQYF
-,TRBV6-5,TRBD1,TRBJ1-1,TGTGCCAGCTATGACAGGGTACGGGGGACTGAAGCTTTCTTT,CASYDRVRGTEAFF
-,TRBV7-9,-,TRBJ2-3,TGTGCCAGCAGCTCACCGCGAGGAGGGCGGGCTTTT,CASSSPRGGRAF
-,TRBV3-1/TRBV3-2,-,TRBJ1-4,TGTGCCAGCAGCCAAGTAGCAACTAATGAAAAACTGTTTTTT,CASSQVATNEKLFF
-,TRBV10-3,-,TRBJ2-3,TGTGCCATCAGTGAGTTAGAGGAGAGGGGCACAGATACGCAGTATTTT,CAISELEERGTDTQYF
-,TRBV3-1/TRBV3-2,-,TRBJ1-3,TGTGCCAGCAGCCAGGGTGTGTCGGGAGACTCTGGAAACACCATATATTTT,CASSQGVSGDSGNTIYF
-,TRBV30,-,TRBJ1-2,TGTGCCTGGAAGGCGGACTTATTACAAACTAACTATGGCTACACCTTC,CAWKADLLQTNYGYTF
-,TRBV5-1,TRBD1,TRBJ1-2,TGCGCCAGCAGCCGGGGGACAGGGGGCGCCGGGCGGCGTGGCTACACCTTC,CASSRGTGGAGRRGYTF